The clone carrying this T cell receptor beta chain appeared once. Its antigen is not identified. The junction does not match germline at one end; this may be a read error. PCR primers comprised 60 Vbeta and 13 Jbeta primers. Method: immunoSEQ multiplex PCR; TCRdb's copy keeps in-frame clones and lacks some. This sample has some 130,000 clones; 70% to 80% occur once, and the top ten carry approximately 8.2%. The CDR3 is 16 residues long. Per germline, CDR1 SEHNR and CDR2 FQNEAQ (reference sequence). These data come from a study of cytomegalovirus exposure and HLA in healthy donors. Study as a whole: Within an early data release were 65 million to 90 million unique TCRs drawn from HLA-typed donors. The study's findings and limits: Later, an analysis showed that TCR beta chains associated with HLA were more clonally expanded than others that were equally common.

This chain links TRBV7-9 with TRBJ2-6, with a tentative D call TRBD1 (7 bases). The sequencing sample was made of PBMCs. The receptor was isolated from a woman in her 50s in good health and CMV-seropositive. CDR3: CASSSGGGGGANGLTF. The CDR3 nucleotides read TGTGCCAGCAGCTCTGGAGGGGGCGGTGGGGCCAACGGCCTGACTTTC.